Listed here are 24 T cell receptor beta chains from one sample, sequenced in a study of T-cell reconstitution after alpha-beta-depleted transplantation in children (TCRdb year 2016). The sample's time point, from its label and the paper: day 60 (about 2 months) after transplantation. In light of the paper, this sample's treatment or condition label describes: allogeneic hematopoietic cell transplantation with graft depleted of TCRalphabeta T cells and CD19 B cells. To prepare the library, PCR was applied. Instrument on record: Illumina HiSeq 2500. Molecular barcoding was employed in the preparation of TCR libraries, with unique molecular identifiers being used to normalize TCRbeta repertoire quantification. TCRdb reanalyzed the raw reads on its own, using fastp at Q25 for trimming and MiXCR for clone calling, and kept in-frame beta chains. Entries that share a CDR3 protein sequence are merged under the most common genes and DNA. For this sample there are roughly 100,000 distinct CDR3 sequences; approximately 6% appear just once. More than 5.5% of the sample belongs to the ten largest clones.

Here the sequenced sample was PBMCs, mostly from graft donor cells, taken 60 days after TCRalphabeta/CD19-depleted stem cell transplant. These receptors all stem from a female patient between 2 and 10 years old who had a stem cell transplant for Fanconi anemia, so the T cells may come from the graft donor.

This clonotype was picked up many times. The chain recombines TRBV18 with TRBJ2-4; TRBD1 matches 7 bases. V dropped 5 bases and J dropped 1; count of bases not matched to a gene: 5. The CDR3 has 15 amino acids. Germline values: CDR1 KGHSH, CDR2 LQKENI. For the CDR3, the DNA is TGTGCCAGCTCATTTCAACAGGGGGCCAAAAACATTCAGTACTTC. It is translated as CASSFQQGAKNIQYF.

In this sample, this clonotype turned up many times. In DNA form, the CDR3 reads TGTGCCAGTAGTATAGATCGCAGTGGGGGAGGAACCGGGGAGCTGTTTTTT. This encodes CASSIDRSGGGTGELFF. The chain couples TRBV19 to TRBJ2-2; D might be TRBD2 (6 bases). The CDR3 spans 17 residues. V was shortened by 0 bases and J by 5 bases, with 16 bases between the two germline ends. Germline V gene data show CDR1 as LNHDA and CDR2 as SQIVND (reference sequence).

This clonotype was counted many times. This chain joins TRBV12-3 or TRBV12-4 and TRBJ2-3; D unclear. V lost 5 bases and J lost 4, with 7 bases in between. CDR3 length: 12 amino acids. The CDR3, as DNA: TGTGCCAGCAGTAGCTTCCCAGATACGCAGTATTTT. Its protein product is CASSSFPDTQYF.

This clonotype was seen many times. Written as DNA, the CDR3 is TGTGCCAGCAGGGGGAAGGGGAGCCACGAGCAGTACTTC. Its protein product is CASRGKGSHEQYF. This chain uses TRBV28 with TRBJ2-7; TRBD1 or TRBD2 may be the D gene (5 bases each). Trimming cost V 6 bases and J 5 bases, with 14 bases left between them. The V gene's germline CDR1 is MDHEN and CDR2 SYDVKM. The CDR3 sequence is 13 residues long.

This clonotype was seen more than once but under ten times. This chain uses TRBV4-1 with TRBJ1-5; D perhaps matches TRBD1 (5 bases). The CDR3 has 17 residues. Between the trimmed V and J ends, which lost 2 bases and 3 bases, there was a span of 17 bases. The germline CDR1 and CDR2 sequences are MGHRA and YSYEKL. The CDR3 nucleotides read TGCGCCAGCAGCCAAATGTGGGACGTCAACAACAATCAGCCCCAGCATTTT. Translating it yields CASSQMWDVNNNQPQHF.

This clonotype was detected many times. The rearrangement links TRBV12-3 or TRBV12-4 to TRBJ2-3, with 8 bases aligning to TRBD1. There are 18 residues in the CDR3. With 3 bases clipped from V and 4 bases from J, the junction kept 15 bases outside the gene matches. The CDR3 loop reads CASSLVPLSGGQADTQYF. The CDR3 nucleotides read TGTGCCAGCAGTTTGGTCCCACTTTCAGGGGGCCAGGCAGATACGCAGTATTTT.

This clonotype appeared a few times. V and J are TRBV27 and TRBJ1-2, with 7 bases lining up with TRBD1. The CDR3 is 13 amino acids. The V gene's germline CDR1 is MNHEY and CDR2 SMNVEV (reference sequence). Trimming took 1 base from V and 7 from J; bases not matched to a gene: 3. CDR3 protein: CASSLFSGGGYTF. The CDR3 nucleotides read TGTGCCAGCAGTTTATTCTCAGGGGGTGGCTACACCTTC.

This chain links TRBV20-1 with TRBJ2-7, with a tentative D call TRBD1 (5 bases). This CDR3 has 15 amino acids. CDR1 is DFQATT, CDR2 SNEGSKA, per germline (reference sequence). Between the trimmed V and J ends, which lost 0 bases and 0 bases, there was a span of 12 bases. In DNA, the CDR3 is TGCAGTGCTAGAGATCTTCGACAGAGCTCCTACGAGCAGTACTTC. This encodes CSARDLRQSSYEQYF.

To note about this clonotype: Lacking the conserved final phenylalanine or tryptophan, this CDR3 likely reflects a read error. The chain links TRBV11-2 to TRBJ1-6; TRBD1 agrees at 10 bases. Germline CDR1 reads SGHAT; CDR2 reads FQNNGV. The CDR3 has 16 amino acids. J lost 10 bases, V lost 1 base, and 7 bases had no gene match. As DNA, the CDR3 is TGTGCCAGCAGCTTAGGTTGGGACAGGGGACGCTCACCCCTCCACTGT. Translated: CASSLGWDRGRSPLHC.

A few counts support this clonotype. V is TRBV27 and J is TRBJ1-4; D perhaps matches TRBD1 (5 bases). The ends were cut back, 4 bases at V and 7 bases at J, with 19 bases in the middle. Per germline, CDR1 MNHEY and CDR2 SMNVEV (reference sequence). This CDR3 is built from 16 residues. The CDR3 protein is CASSSVERGVGEKLFF. DNA for the CDR3: TGTGCCAGCAGTTCGGTGGAGAGAGGGGTGGGTGAAAAACTGTTTTTT. The complete variable domain, with remaining parts taken from reference TRBV27 and TRBJ1-4, reads EAQVTQNPRYLITVTGKKLTVTCSQNMNHEYMSWYRQDPGLGLRQIYYSMNVEVTDKGDVPEGYKVSRKEKRNFPLILESPSPNQTSLYFCASSSVERGVGEKLFFGSGTQLSVL.

The chain uses TRBV4-1 and TRBJ2-5; D is uncertain. The CDR3 covers 13 residues. V lost 1 base to trimming and J lost 4 bases, with 7 bases between them. CDR1 MGHRA and CDR2 YSYEKL come from the germline V gene. In nucleotides, the CDR3 is TGCGCCAGCAGCCAAGTTTGGGGAGAGACCCAGTACTTC. Protein sequence: CASSQVWGETQYF.

V and J are TRBV18 and TRBJ2-2; the match to TRBD2 covers 15 bases. The CDR3 extends over 21 amino acids. The germline CDR1 and CDR2 sequences are KGHSH and LQKENI. The V gene end was trimmed by 3 bases and the J gene end by 2 bases; junction bases not matched to a gene: 13. Here the CDR3 DNA reads TGTGCCAGCTCACCGACAGGACTAGCGGGAGGGCCGGACCTAAACACCGGGGAGCTGTTTTTT. Translating it yields CASSPTGLAGGPDLNTGELFF.

A few counts support this clonotype. This rearrangement joins TRBV7-2 to TRBJ1-2; TRBD1 agrees at 12 bases. The CDR3 length is 16 residues. Trimming removed 0 bases from V and 5 bases from J; junction bases left unmatched: 4. Per the germline V gene, CDR1 is SGHTA and CDR2 is FQGNSA. In nucleotides, the CDR3 is TGTGCCAGCAGCTTAGCTGGGACAGGGGGCTTATATGGCTACACCTTC. Translating it yields CASSLAGTGGLYGYTF.

The genes are TRBV5-1 and TRBJ2-2; 8 bases line up with TRBD1. The V segment lost 2 bases and the J segment 12 bases; nucleotides outside the gene matches: 3. The CDR3 extends over 12 amino acids. CDR1 and CDR2 (germline): SGHRS, YFSETQ. CDR3 region: CASSLDRGQLFF. CDR3 nucleotides: TGCGCCAGCAGCTTAGACAGGGGACAGCTGTTTTTT.

This clonotype showed up many times. J is TRBJ2-7 and V is TRBV7-9; weak D call: TRBD2 (5 bases). There are 15 residues in the CDR3. Germline loops: CDR1 SEHNR, CDR2 FQNEAQ (reference sequence). V dropped 6 bases and J dropped 2 bases, with 17 bases sitting between them. The CDR3 DNA reads TGTGCCAGCAGACAAATCGGAGGCCGAACCTACGAGCAGTACTTC. Translated, it gives CASRQIGGRTYEQYF.

This clonotype was recorded many times. In DNA form, the CDR3 reads TGTGCCAGCAGTTCATGGACTAGCGGGAGAGGGAATGAGCAGTTCTTC. This gives the protein CASSSWTSGRGNEQFF. V and J are TRBV28 and TRBJ2-1, with 13 positions matching TRBD2. The CDR3 spans 16 residues. The V and J ends lost 4 bases and 7 bases, in that order; junction bases with no gene match: 7. Germline CDR1 MDHEN, CDR2 SYDVKM. Based on the CDR3 plus reference TRBV28 and TRBJ2-1, the full variable domain is DVKVTQSSRYLVKRTGEKVFLECVQDMDHENMFWYRQDPGLGLRLIYFSYDVKMKEKGDIPEGYSVSREKKERFSLILESASTNQTSMYLCASSSWTSGRGNEQFFGPGTRLTVL.

This clonotype showed up many times. V usage is TRBV2 and J usage is TRBJ1-1; 7 bases align to TRBD1. J lost 1 base, V lost 5 bases, and 4 bases had no gene match. Germline loops: CDR1 SNHLY, CDR2 FYNNEI. CDR3 size: 14 residues. CDR3 residues: CASSLQGRNTEAFF. The CDR3 DNA reads as TGTGCCAGCAGTTTACAGGGGCGGAACACTGAAGCTTTCTTT. The full variable domain, in which reference TRBV2 and TRBJ1-1 provide the parts outside the CDR3, is EPEVTQTPSHQVTQMGQEVILRCVPISNHLYFYWYRQILGQKVEFLVSFYNNEISEKSEIFDDQFSVERPDGSNFTLKIRSTKLEDSAMYFCASSLQGRNTEAFFGQGTRLTVV.

In this sample, this clonotype turned up many times. This CDR3 is CASSCLALEQFF. CDR3 DNA: TGTGCCAGCAGTTGCCTTGCACTTGAGCAGTTCTTC. This chain joins TRBV12-3 or TRBV12-4 and TRBJ2-1, with D hard to call. V lost 4 bases and J lost 9, with 10 bases in between. The CDR3 has 12 residues.

The V and J genes are TRBV18 and TRBJ2-1; tentative D call: TRBD1 (5 bases). V gave up 2 bases and J gave up 6 bases, with 5 bases separating them. CDR3 size: 12 residues. CDR1 and CDR2 (germline): KGHSH, LQKENI. This CDR3 reads CASSPTGNEQFF. In DNA form, the CDR3 reads TGTGCCAGCTCACCAACAGGCAATGAGCAGTTCTTC.

This clonotype was picked up many times. The rearrangement links TRBV28 to TRBJ1-3; maybe TRBD1 (6 bases). Per the germline V gene, CDR1 is MDHEN and CDR2 is SYDVKM. The CDR3 has 13 residues. V was shortened by 8 bases and J by 5 bases, with 13 bases between the two germline ends. The CDR3 loop reads CASSDSPRNTIYF. The CDR3 DNA sequence: TGTGCCAGCTCGGACAGCCCAAGAAACACCATATATTTT.

This clonotype has more than one count but fewer than ten. A much larger clone differs by one base, so this may be a read error. The chain couples TRBV6-2 or TRBV6-3 to TRBJ1-2, with D uncertain. The CDR3 has 11 amino acids. V was shortened by 6 bases and J by 4 bases, with 6 bases between the two germline ends. Germline V gene data show CDR1 as MNHEY and CDR2 as SVGEGT. This CDR3 is CASRNSYGYTF. The DNA of the CDR3 is TGTGCCAGCAGAAACAGCTATGGCTACACCTTC.

This clonotype was detected a few times. The CDR3 nucleotides read TGCGCCAGCAGCTCTTATCCGTCCCTGGGTAGGGGTGGAGAGACCCAGTACTTC. The encoded protein is CASSSYPSLGRGGETQYF. The chain is built from TRBV4-1 and TRBJ2-5, with D possibly being TRBD1 (5 bases). CDR1 and CDR2 (germline): MGHRA, YSYEKL. Trimming stripped 5 bases from V and 4 bases from J, with 26 bases between. The CDR3 is 18 residues long.

In this sample, this clonotype turned up many times. J is TRBJ2-1 and V is TRBV7-8; D may be TRBD2 (6 bases). The CDR3 length is 16 residues. Trimming pared 5 bases from V and 0 bases from J, leaving 14 bases between. Germline V gives CDR1 SGHVS, CDR2 FQNEAQ. The CDR3 sequence: CASSPFSGDSYNEQFF. The CDR3 DNA sequence: TGTGCCAGCAGCCCCTTTAGCGGAGACTCCTACAATGAGCAGTTCTTC. Variable domain in full (rest from reference TRBV7-8 and TRBJ2-1): GAGVSQSPRYKVAKRGQDVALRCDPISGHVSLFWYQQALGQGPEFLTYFQNEAQLDKSGLPSDRFFAERPEGSVSTLKIQRTQQEDSAVYLCASSPFSGDSYNEQFFGPGTRLTVL.

This clonotype was observed many times. This chain joins TRBV2 and TRBJ2-7; the match to TRBD2 covers 7 bases. After removal of 11 bases from V and 3 bases from J, the junction contained 19 bases not matched to a gene. The CDR3 is made up of 16 amino acids. The germline V gene has CDR1 SNHLY and CDR2 FYNNEI. The CDR3 loop reads CAGRKARASGYYEQYF. The CDR3 DNA follows: TGTGCCGGACGAAAAGCTCGGGCTAGCGGATACTACGAGCAGTACTTC.